This passage covers 19 T cell receptor beta chains from one sample sequenced in a study of T cell changes during pregnancy in multiple sclerosis. Sequencing used immunoSEQ multiplex PCR; TCRdb keeps in-frame clones, though not all of them. The profile covers 100,000 to 130,000 clones, with about 90% appearing a single time and around 0.8% taken by the ten largest. The sample in question was peripheral blood, obtained in the third trimester of pregnancy. The source is a female donor in good health, enrolled as a control in a pregnancy study.

This chain uses TRBV29-1 with TRBJ1-1, with D maybe TRBD1 (6 bases). Trimming shortened V by 4 bases and J by 1 base, and 7 bases separated the two germline ends. Germline V gives CDR1 SQVTM, CDR2 ANQGSEA. CDR3 length: 12 residues. The DNA for the CDR3 is TGCAGCGTTGTACAGGGGAACACTGAAGCTTTCTTT. It codes for CSVVQGNTEAFF.

Details on this clone: This specimen includes other DNA sequences encoding the same CDR3. V is TRBV9 and J is TRBJ2-1; 14 bases fit TRBD2. Germline V gene data show CDR1 as SGDLS and CDR2 as YYNGEE. The length of the CDR3 is 20 residues. The V and J ends lost 4 bases and 8 bases, in that order; junction bases with no gene match: 20. DNA for the CDR3: TGTGCCAGCAGCTCCGGGACTAGCGGGGGTTCTAGGTTCCCCTTAGATGAGCAGTTCTTC. The encoded protein is CASSSGTSGGSRFPLDEQFF.

The rearrangement uses TRBV4-3 and TRBJ2-5, with a possible D match to TRBD2 (6 bases). Germline assignment: CDR1 LGHNA and CDR2 YSLEER. This CDR3 contains 13 residues. The germline V and J ends were trimmed by 1 base and 5 bases, with 8 bases remaining between them. The CDR3 reads CASSQVGGETQYF. The CDR3 DNA follows: TGCGCCAGCAGCCAAGTTGGGGGGGAGACCCAGTACTTC.

The genes are TRBV11-3 and TRBJ1-2; TRBD1 aligns across 7 bases. CDR3 length equals 13 residues. Looked up from germline, CDR1 is SGHNT and CDR2 is YENEEA. V was clipped by 5 bases and J by 2 bases; unmatched bases: 2. The CDR3 DNA reads TGTGCCAGCAGCGTGACAGGGAACTATGGCTACACCTTC. Its protein product is CASSVTGNYGYTF.

This chain links TRBV27 with TRBJ1-4; 9 bases agree with TRBD1. Per the germline V gene, CDR1 is MNHEY and CDR2 is SMNVEV (reference sequence). V lost 3 bases to trimming and J lost 2 bases; unmatched junction nucleotides: 7. The CDR3 has 17 residues. The CDR3 DNA sequence: TGTGCCAGCAGTTTCAAACACAGGGGGCTGACTAATGAAAAACTGTTTTTT. It specifies CASSFKHRGLTNEKLFF.

The chain joins TRBV6-4 to TRBJ2-2; the match to TRBD1 covers 7 bases. Trimming removed 3 bases from V and 6 bases from J; junction bases left unmatched: 4. Germline CDR1 is MRHNA and CDR2 is SNTAGT. The length of the CDR3 is 14 residues. DNA of the CDR3: TGTGCCAGCAGTGATGGCCAGGGGGCCGGGGAGCTGTTTTTT. It is translated as CASSDGQGAGELFF.

The gene calls are TRBV2 and TRBJ1-5; the D gene is possibly TRBD1 (6 bases). CDR3 length equals 15 residues. Germline CDR1 and CDR2: SNHLY and FYNNEI. V shed 6 bases and J shed 2 bases, with 14 bases lying between them. CDR3 sequence reads: CASSDEGGGNQPQHF. CDR3 nucleotide sequence: TGTGCCAGCAGCGACGAGGGGGGGGGCAATCAGCCCCAGCATTTT.

V usage is TRBV6-5 and J usage is TRBJ2-7; D perhaps matches TRBD1 (5 bases). The CDR3 loop spans 13 amino acids. The V and J ends lost 4 bases and 1 base respectively, with 8 bases between them. Germline V gives CDR1 MNHEY, CDR2 SVGAGI. CDR3 DNA: TGTGCCAGCAGTTCCAGGGTTTCCTACGAGCAGTACTTC. This encodes CASSSRVSYEQYF.

This chain uses TRBV5-4 with TRBJ2-3; 8 bases are shared with TRBD1. The V and J ends lost 3 bases and 2 bases, in that order; junction bases with no gene match: 8. The CDR3 runs 16 residues. Germline V gives CDR1 SGHNT, CDR2 YYREEE (reference sequence). This chain's CDR3 is CASSYRTGRHTDTQYF. DNA for the CDR3: TGTGCCAGCAGCTACAGGACAGGGCGACACACAGATACGCAGTATTTT.

The CDR3, as DNA: TGTGCCAGCAGCTTTAAGGGGGCCCACGAGCAGTACTTC. Translated: CASSFKGAHEQYF. The chain couples TRBV5-4 to TRBJ2-7, with 7 bases fitting TRBD1. The CDR3 covers 13 residues. The germline CDR1 and CDR2 sequences are SGHNT and YYREEE (reference sequence). Trimming removed 2 bases from V and 5 bases from J; junction bases left unmatched: 4.

The gene calls are TRBV6-4 and TRBJ1-2, with D unclear. In germline, CDR1 is MRHNA, CDR2 SNTAGT. Trimming took off 8 bases at V and 6 bases at J, with 13 bases between the two ends. The CDR3 consists of 12 residues. CDR3 sequence: CASRHSIHGYTF. In nucleotides, the CDR3 is TGTGCCAGCCGACATTCTATACATGGCTACACCTTC.

This chain connects TRBV11-3 to TRBJ1-2, with 8 bases aligning to TRBD1. CDR1 is SGHNT and CDR2 is YENEEA in the germline V gene. Germline trimming cut 4 bases from V and 8 bases from J; bases unmatched to any gene: 12. The CDR3 extends over 15 amino acids. The CDR3 sequence: CASSSGSRTGLGYTF. DNA of the CDR3: TGTGCCAGCAGCTCCGGATCCCGGACAGGGTTGGGCTACACCTTC.

The rearrangement uses TRBV7-9 and TRBJ2-3; 10 nucleotides match TRBD2. V was clipped by 4 bases and J by 0 bases; unmatched bases: 7. CDR1 and CDR2 from the germline V gene are SEHNR and FQNEAQ (reference sequence). The CDR3 runs to 17 residues. The CDR3 is CASSSPLTSGSTDTQYF. In DNA, the CDR3 is TGTGCCAGCAGCTCTCCGCTGACTAGCGGGAGCACAGATACGCAGTATTTT.

This chain joins TRBV5-1 and TRBJ2-6, with 11 bases matching TRBD1. The CDR3 is 18 residues long. J gave up 0 bases and V 2 bases, and 4 bases lay outside the gene matches. The V gene's germline CDR1 is SGHRS and CDR2 YFSETQ. The CDR3 region is CASSFSGTGGSGANVLTF. The CDR3 bases are TGCGCCAGCAGCTTTTCCGGGACAGGGGGCTCTGGGGCCAACGTCCTGACTTTC.

This rearrangement joins TRBV7-9 to TRBJ2-7; D might be TRBD2 (6 bases). Germline CDR1 is SEHNR and CDR2 is FQNEAQ (reference sequence). The CDR3 runs 16 residues. Trimming left V 5 bases short and J 2 bases short, with 19 bases between. CDR3 bases: TGTGCCAGCAGCGCCTATTCCGGGACTGAAGCCTACGAGCAGTACTTC. Its translation is CASSAYSGTEAYEQYF.

The chain links TRBV28 to TRBJ2-1; TRBD2 might be the D (5 bases). This CDR3 has 11 residues. Trimming removed 10 bases from V and 9 bases from J, with 13 bases in between. Germline lookup yields CDR1 MDHEN and CDR2 SYDVKM. CDR3 in DNA: TGTGCCACCCATATGGCGGGTGAGCAGTTCTTC. Protein sequence: CATHMAGEQFF.

The chain couples TRBV7-2 to TRBJ2-1; 11 bases line up with TRBD2. CDR1 SGHTA and CDR2 FQGNSA come from the germline V gene. The CDR3 is 18 residues long. The V gene end was trimmed by 5 bases and the J gene end by 7 bases; junction bases not matched to a gene: 16. CDR3 amino acids: CASSLELLAGVGGNEQFF. CDR3 bases: TGTGCCAGCAGCCTAGAGCTACTAGCGGGGGTGGGAGGGAATGAGCAGTTCTTC.

This rearrangement joins TRBV5-4 to TRBJ1-1; 9 bases map to TRBD1. Germline V gives CDR1 SGHNT, CDR2 YYREEE (reference sequence). The CDR3 sequence is 14 residues long. Trimming cost V 4 bases and J 2 bases; bases outside gene matches: 3. The CDR3 loop is CASSQDRGNTEAFF. DNA for the CDR3: TGTGCCAGCAGCCAGGACAGGGGTAACACTGAAGCTTTCTTT. Variable domain in full (rest from reference TRBV5-4 and TRBJ1-1): ETGVTQSPTHLIKTRGQQVTLRCSSQSGHNTVSWYQQALGQGPQFIFQYYREEENGRGNFPPRFSGLQFPNYSSELNVNALELDDSALYLCASSQDRGNTEAFFGQGTRLTVV.

The chain uses TRBV5-1 and TRBJ2-2; D gene ambiguous. V lost 0 bases, J lost 8 bases, and 5 bases lay in between. The CDR3 totals 12 residues. Germline V CDR1 and CDR2: SGHRS, YFSETQ. This CDR3 reads CASSLDAGELFF. In DNA form, the CDR3 reads TGCGCCAGCAGCTTGGACGCGGGGGAGCTGTTTTTT.